The subject of this entry is one TCR beta chain. Generated by immunoSEQ multiplex PCR, the TCRdb table keeps only in-frame clones and is missing some. There are under 85,000 clones in the sample; 80% to 95% occur only once, and about 5.4% lies in the top ten. The data derive from a study of cytomegalovirus exposure and HLA in healthy donors. Germline assignment: CDR1 SGHTA and CDR2 FQGTGA. Trimming shortened V by 0 bases and J by 6 bases, and 18 bases separated the two germline ends. CDR3 length: 17 residues. The V call is TRBV7-3, the J call TRBJ2-1; a possible D gene is TRBD1 (7 bases). This receptor was obtained from a man in his late teens or twenties in good health and CMV-seropositive. The specimen sequenced was PBMCs. The CDR3 sequence is CASSLTGGFGQANEQFF. The DNA for the CDR3 is TGTGCCAGCAGCTTAACAGGGGGGTTTGGACAGGCCAATGAGCAGTTCTTC.